This T cell receptor (beta chain) was sequenced during a study of blood T cells in healthy people across ages (dated by TCRdb to between 2014 and 2016). Study-level background: In model experiments, template switching captured about one uniquely barcoded TCR beta cDNA molecule for every two T cells. Age-related changes in TCR beta repertoire diversity were measured in the study by deep sequencing normalized with unique cDNA molecular identifiers. Four age groups were formed from the donors: young (average approximately 15 years), middle-aged (just under 40), aged (62) and long-lived (82). For two donors (one aged 18 to 30 and one aged 80 or older), the study analyzed two additional independent replicas of 1 million unique cDNA reads from the same blood draw.

Libraries were built with 5' RACE. These reads were obtained on an Illumina HiSeq 2500. A second roughly 7 to 11 cycle PCR used a sample-barcoded 5' primer and a J-beta primer mix. A template-switch 5' adaptor carrying 12 random nucleotides introduced a unique molecular identifier onto each TCR beta cDNA molecule. Each sample yielded at least 3 million CDR3-containing paired-end reads. All of the RNA was converted into first-strand cDNA using the Mint cDNA synthesis kit, with a TRBC-specific oligonucleotide serving as the primer. All cDNA was treated with uracil-DNA glycosylase and then went through a first 18-cycle PCR with the universal primers M1SS and BC2_uni_R. The paper's processing steps were these. For normalization, 1 million high-quality reads, each with a distinct molecular identifier, were randomly selected from each sample. Instead of being binned into consensus sequences, reads that shared molecular identifiers were thrown out. MiTCR, set to a Q25 quality threshold and the strictest error-elimination algorithm, was used for CDR3 identification, clonotype clustering and error correction. A nonparametric unseen species model with Euler transformation was used to estimate a lower bound on total TCR beta diversity. TCRdb passed the public sequencing reads through fastp at Q25 and MiXCR, retaining productive beta sequences. Under each unique CDR3 protein, matching rows form one entry showing the most common genes and DNA. The V and J calls come from TCRdb's annotation, not from the publication. Present in this sample are about 800,000 distinct CDR3 sequences, 20% to 25% of which were seen just once. Under 4.5% of the sample is in the top ten clones.

CDR1 and CDR2 are drawn from the germline V gene (reference sequence): PRHDT, FYEKMQ. Spanning cysteine to phenylalanine, the CDR3 consists of 17 amino acids. Of the read, only the CDR3 DNA is kept; its 51 bases are in frame from base 1. The paper's findings and limits, for the study overall: Estimates of total diversity from one million sequenced T cells were regarded as lower bounds and underestimates. Donor CMV infection status was unknown, potentially confounding age-related changes in expanded clonotypes. Because profiling used bulk unsorted PBMCs, naive and antigen-experienced compartments could not be compared conclusively. Compared with the aged group, the long-lived group had more naive CD4+ T cells, fewer expanded clones and increased TCR diversity, suggesting age selection. Observed TCR beta diversity correlated strongly with the percentage of naive T cells measured by flow cytometry. As age increased, observed TCR beta diversity per million T cells dropped in a roughly linear way, and a significant reduction was already evident by age roughly 40.

There are a few counts of this clonotype. Its antigen remains undetermined. Within one base of it there is no much larger clone, and no base qualities were kept. The 40 or so donors, aged roughly 6 to 95 years, were systemically healthy Caucasian individuals from Russia. Each donor gave ten milliliters of peripheral blood, collected into EDTA-treated Vacutainer tubes. PBMCs were isolated by Ficoll-Paque density-gradient centrifugation, with at least 6 million obtained per sample. Trizol reagent was used to extract total RNA from PBMCs, with at least 6 micrograms per sample. For every donor, flow cytometry on a PBMC aliquot measured the percentage of naive CD45RAhigh/CD27high T cells. These data also featured in a second study, about T cells of mothers and their children. Looking at the second paper: Nine systemically healthy Caucasian individuals, comprising three mothers and their six children, were included as donors. cDNA synthesis consumed the entire amount of extracted RNA, loaded at approximately 1.6 ug RNA in each 15 ul reaction. In the second PCR, sample barcodes and 2-4 random nucleotides were introduced via the M1S primer. Over 9 million TCR beta CDR3 reads were obtained for each mother, and millions of reads were obtained for each child. In both related and unrelated pairs, thymic selection shapes the output of TCR recombination in a similar way, with inherited differences having only a minor effect. Normalized repertoire overlap in related mother-child pairs was always slightly higher than in unrelated mother-child pairs, but the difference was never significant. Persistent microchimeric T cell clones were not detected, at a sensitivity of around 99 clones per million clonotypes. In the study, deep NGS was used to compare the TCR beta repertoires of mothers and children, and features distinguishing related mother-child pairs from unrelated individuals were sought. On average, the children were around 11 +/- 4 years old, while the mothers were about 40 +/- 4 years old. After adapter ligation was performed with NEBNext reagents, the libraries were sequenced on an Illumina HiSeq 2000 with 100+100 nt paired-end reads. To avoid cross-contamination, the mother libraries and the child libraries were prepared a month apart and sequenced in separate runs. For each donor, between about 500,000 and 2,100,000 distinct TCR beta clonotypes were identified. Naive TCR beta clonotypes were estimated from low-frequency clonotypes matched to each donor's FACS-determined naive share, without sorting.

The sequence derives from a boy between 10 and 17 years old in good health. Material: blood. This sequence uses TRBV13 and TRBJ2-5, with the D gene possibly TRBD1 or TRBD2, each one fitting 5 bases. Near its end, the DNA agrees better with TRBJ2-1, so the J call may be wrong. The CDR3 in this case is CASSSKRGPDNYNEQFF. The nucleotide sequence is TGTGCCAGCAGCTCAAAACGAGGGCCGGACAACTACAATGAGCAGTTCTTC.